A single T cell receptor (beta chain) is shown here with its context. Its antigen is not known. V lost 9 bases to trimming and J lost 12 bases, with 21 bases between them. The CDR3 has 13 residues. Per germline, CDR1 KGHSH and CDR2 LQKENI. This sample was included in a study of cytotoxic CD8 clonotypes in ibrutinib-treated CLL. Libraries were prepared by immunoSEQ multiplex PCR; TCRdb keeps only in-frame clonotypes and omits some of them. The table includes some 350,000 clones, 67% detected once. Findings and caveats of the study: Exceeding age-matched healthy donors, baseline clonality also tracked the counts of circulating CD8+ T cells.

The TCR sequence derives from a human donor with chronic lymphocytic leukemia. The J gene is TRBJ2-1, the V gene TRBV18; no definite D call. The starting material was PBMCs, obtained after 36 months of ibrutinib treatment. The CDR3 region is CASYSDDGRRQFF. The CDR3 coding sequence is TGTGCCAGTTATTCCGACGACGGAAGGCGGCAGTTCTTC.